The next 20 T cell receptor beta chains were all read from a single sample in a study of T cell clonality in common variable immunodeficiency. Their target antigens are unknown. General study points: Fewer deletions and N-nucleotide insertions were reportedly seen in common variable immunodeficiency TCR beta sequences.

Profiling relied on immunoSEQ multiplex PCR, and the TCRdb table lists in-frame clones only, not all of them. Its clone listing holds about 15,000 clones. Sequenced material: peripheral blood mononuclear cells. These receptors were obtained from a human donor with common variable immunodeficiency.

Notes on this clone: Coverage ceases 3 residues before the CDR3 finishes, and the germline J gene fills in the end. The rearrangement joins TRBV2 to TRBJ2-7; no firm D call. V was pared by 6 bases and J by 4 bases, with 13 bases between. This CDR3 is built from 13 residues. Germline loops: CDR1 SNHLY, CDR2 FYNNEI. This chain's CDR3 is CASRSLAEYEQYF. Incomplete CDR3 DNA: TGTGCCAGCAGGTCACTCGCCGAGTACGAG.

Concerning this clone: The sequence runs out 3 residues before the end of the CDR3; the remainder is reconstructed from the germline J gene. The rearrangement links TRBV29-1 to TRBJ1-1, with D perhaps TRBD1 (5 bases). This CDR3 region has 13 residues. In germline, CDR1 is SQVTM, CDR2 ANQGSEA. V gave up 3 bases and J gave up 0 bases, with 8 bases separating them. The DNA read from the CDR3 is TGCAGCGTTGACGACAGTATGAACACTGAA. Translating gives CSVDDSMNTE. The whole CDR3 region reads CSVDDSMNTEAFF.

This clone shows up as medium-sized by frequency. Read sequence stops 3 residues before the CDR3 end, and the germline J gene provides the missing end. This chain links TRBV2 with TRBJ2-4; 10 positions match TRBD1. CDR1 is SNHLY, CDR2 FYNNEI, per germline. CDR3 length: 14 amino acids. Partial CDR3 DNA: TGTGCCAGCAGCCCCGGGACAGGGGCGGAGACT. Translated, it gives CASSPGTGAET. The entire CDR3 protein is CASSPGTGAETQYF.

The CDR3 spells CASSQEDRFTDTQYF. The sequenced part of the CDR3 DNA is TGCGCCAGCAGCCAAGAGGACAGATTCACAGATACG. The chain employs TRBV4-1 and TRBJ2-3; D perhaps matches TRBD1 (6 bases). Read data end 3 residues before the CDR3 end; the end is taken from the germline J gene. Trimming removed 0 bases at V and 2 bases at J, with 9 bases between. This CDR3 has 15 amino acids. Germline V gene sequence: CDR1 MGHRA, CDR2 YSYEKL.

On this clone: With the read ending 3 residues before the CDR3 end, the germline J gene is used to fill in that end. The chain links TRBV7-6 to TRBJ2-3; 8 bases line up with TRBD1. The germline V gene has CDR1 SGHVS and CDR2 FNYEAQ. V lost 0 bases and J lost 6; bases outside the gene matches: 2. The CDR3 loop spans 14 amino acids. The part of the CDR3 DNA that was read is TGTGCCAGCAGCTTAGCGACAGGGGCTGATACG. Amino acids: CASSLATGADT. The entire CDR3 sequence reads CASSLATGADTQYF. The complete variable domain, with remaining parts taken from reference TRBV7-6 and TRBJ2-3, reads GAGVSQSPRYKVTKRGQDVALRCDPISGHVSLYWYRQALGQGPEFLTYFNYEAQQDKSGLPNDRFSAERPEGSISTLTIQRTEQRDSAMYRCASSLATGADTQYFGPGTRLTVL.

Worth noting for this clone: The sequenced fragment ends 3 residues before the CDR3 boundary, so the rest is inferred from the germline J gene. The chain joins TRBV7-3 to TRBJ1-6; no reliable D call. V lost 6 bases, J lost 7 bases, and 10 bases lay in between. Germline V gene lookup returns CDR1 SGHTA and CDR2 FQGTGA. CDR3 length: 13 residues. CDR3 DNA (partial): TGTGCCAGCAGTCTTCAGAGAAATTCACCC. Encoded protein: CASSLQRNSP. From start to end, the CDR3 is CASSLQRNSPLHF.

About this clone itself: From the germline J gene comes the end of the CDR3, since the read stops 3 residues before it. The chain joins TRBV11-2 to TRBJ2-7, with 9 bases fitting TRBD2. The CDR3 length is 15 residues. In germline, CDR1 is SGHAT, CDR2 FQNNGV. The trim removed 4 bases at V and 0 bases at J, leaving 4 bases unmatched. The part of the CDR3 DNA that was read is TGTGCCAGCAGCTCGCTAGCGGGGTCCTCCTACGAG. Residues: CASSSLAGSSYE. Given in full, the CDR3 is CASSSLAGSSYEQYF.

About this clone itself: The read falls 3 residues short of the CDR3 end, and the missing part is taken from the germline J gene. The chain uses TRBV7-3 and TRBJ2-2; 9 bases agree with TRBD1. V lost 5 bases to trimming and J lost 5 bases; unmatched junction nucleotides: 9. This CDR3 spans 16 amino acids. The V gene's germline CDR1 is SGHTA and CDR2 FQGTGA. The CDR3 loop is CASSHPPGQGTGELFF. The CDR3 bases that were read are TGTGCCAGCAGCCACCCTCCGGGACAGGGTACCGGGGAG.

Notes on this clone: The read ends 3 residues early relative to the CDR3; the germline J gene fills the gap. The chain joins TRBV15 to TRBJ2-5, with D unresolved. The CDR3 consists of 15 residues. Trimming stripped 0 bases from V and 2 bases from J, with 10 bases between. Germline V lookup: CDR1 LNHNV, CDR2 YYDKDF (reference sequence). The CDR3 is CATSRDPRQQETQYF. The covered CDR3 bases are TGTGCCACCAGCAGAGATCCCAGACAACAAGAGACC.

To note about this clone: The read ends 3 residues shy of where the CDR3 ends; the end is completed using the germline J gene. The chain recombines TRBV20-1 with TRBJ2-4; D might be TRBD2 (7 bases). Trimming took 4 bases from V and 1 from J, leaving 14 bases between them. The CDR3 runs to 15 residues. Germline loops: CDR1 DFQATT, CDR2 SNEGSKA (reference sequence). CDR3 loop: CSATRGGGAKNIQYF. Incomplete CDR3 DNA: TGCAGTGCTACAAGAGGGGGAGGGGCCAAAAACATT.

On this clone: Coverage ceases 3 residues before the CDR3 finishes, and the germline J gene fills in the end. The rearrangement links TRBV19 to TRBJ2-5; 10 nucleotides match TRBD2. With 5 bases clipped from V and 5 bases from J, the junction kept 2 bases outside the gene matches. Germline-derived CDR1 and CDR2 are LNHDA and SQIVND (reference sequence). This CDR3 has 13 residues. Partial CDR3 DNA: TGTGCCAGTAGTTTTAGCGGGGGGGAGACC. It yields the protein CASSFSGGET. The CDR3, in full, reads CASSFSGGETQYF.

Note on this clone: The read ends 3 residues early relative to the CDR3; the germline J gene fills the gap. This chain connects TRBV19 to TRBJ1-5; D uncertain. The V gene's germline CDR1 is LNHDA and CDR2 SQIVND (reference sequence). The CDR3 runs 19 residues. V was cut by 1 base and J by 0 bases, with 19 bases left in between. This CDR3 reads CASSIGRGGERYSNQPQHF. The covered CDR3 bases are TGTGCCAGTAGTATAGGACGGGGAGGAGAGAGGTATAGCAATCAGCCC.

The sequenced CDR3 bases are TGTGCCAGCAGTGTAAAAGGGGGTATGGGCGAG. Translated, it gives CASSVKGGMGE. The entire CDR3 sequence reads CASSVKGGMGEQYF. The J gene is TRBJ2-7, the V gene TRBV6-4; TRBD1 is a possible D gene (6 bases). The read stops 3 residues short of the end of the CDR3; the missing end is completed from the germline J gene. Germline values: CDR1 MRHNA, CDR2 SNTAGT. The CDR3 has 14 amino acids. V was trimmed by 4 bases and J by 6 bases, leaving 16 bases between them.

Points on this clone: The CDR3 end lies 3 residues beyond the end of the read and is filled in from the germline J gene. The V and J genes are TRBV19 and TRBJ1-6; TRBD1 aligns across 9 bases. V gave up 5 bases and J gave up 6 bases; unmatched junction bases: 11. The CDR3 spans 17 residues. Germline V gene sequence: CDR1 LNHDA, CDR2 SQIVND (reference sequence). CDR3 region: CASSVAQGASGNSPLHF. The sequenced part of the CDR3 DNA is TGTGCCAGTAGTGTAGCACAGGGGGCGTCGGGTAATTCACCC.

Comments on this clone: The read ends 3 residues early relative to the CDR3; the germline J gene fills the gap. The rearrangement joins TRBV6-2 or TRBV6-3 to TRBJ2-1; 7 positions agree with TRBD2. The germline CDR1 and CDR2 sequences are MNHEY and SVGEGT. Losses at the gene ends were 6 bases for V and 8 bases for J; bases not matched to a gene: 13. CDR3 length: 15 amino acids. The DNA read from the CDR3 is TGTGCCAGCAGCTCCCGGCAGCGGGAATGGGATGAG. It yields the protein CASSSRQREWDE. The CDR3, in full, reads CASSSRQREWDEQFF.

This clone is identified as medium-sized from frequency. The read finishes 3 residues shy of the CDR3 end, and the germline J gene is used to complete it. The chain recombines TRBV5-5 with TRBJ2-1; possible D gene TRBD1, 6 bases. Trimming left V 4 bases short and J 9 bases short, with 11 bases between. This CDR3 region has 12 residues. CDR1 and CDR2 from the germline V gene are SGHKS and YYEKEE (reference sequence). The CDR3 DNA, read in part, is TGTGCCAGCAGCACTACAGGGTTTGAG. This sequence encodes CASSTTGFE. The complete CDR3 sequence is CASSTTGFEQFF. The full variable domain, with the rest looked up from reference TRBV5-5 and TRBJ2-1, is DAGVTQSPTHLIKTRGQQVTLRCSPISGHKSVSWYQQVLGQGPQFIFQYYEKEERGRGNFPDRFSARQFPNYSSELNVNALLLGDSALYLCASSTTGFEQFFGPGTRLTVL.

As regards this clone: The read ends 3 residues early relative to the CDR3; the germline J gene fills the gap. V usage is TRBV7-3 and J usage is TRBJ2-2; D gene ambiguous. CDR3 size: 13 residues. The V end was cut by 6 bases, the J end by 4 bases, with 9 bases between. Germline V gene sequence: CDR1 SGHTA, CDR2 FQGTGA. CDR3 loop: CASSQLLTGELFF. CDR3 bases read: TGTGCCAGCAGTCAACTTCTCACCGGGGAG.

About this clone itself: The read halts 3 residues ahead of the CDR3 end, with the missing end drawn from the germline J gene. The V and J genes are TRBV12-3 or TRBV12-4 and TRBJ1-3; no firm D call. V gave up 5 bases and J gave up 0 bases, with 14 bases separating them. The CDR3 is 16 amino acids. CDR3 DNA (partial): TGTGCCAGCAGTCCGTATCTTACTAGCTCTGGAAACACC. This codes for CASSPYLTSSGNT. The whole CDR3 reads CASSPYLTSSGNTIYF.

With respect to this clone: Read sequence stops 3 residues before the CDR3 end, and the germline J gene provides the missing end. The chain joins TRBV29-1 to TRBJ2-3; TRBD1 might be the D (5 bases). Deletions cut 6 bases from V and 6 bases from J, with 13 bases between. Germline-derived CDR1 and CDR2 are SQVTM and ANQGSEA. The CDR3 has 12 residues. The CDR3 DNA, read in part, is TGCAGCGTCAGGGCTTTAGGGGATACG. This encodes CSVRALGDT. The whole CDR3 sequence is CSVRALGDTQYF.

Of note for this clone: The observed sequence ends 3 residues before the CDR3 terminus, with the missing tail filled in from the germline J gene. This chain uses TRBV28 with TRBJ2-3, with TRBD2 as a possible D gene (6 bases). V was shortened by 7 bases and J by 2 bases, with 10 bases between the two germline ends. The germline CDR1 and CDR2 sequences are MDHEN and SYDVKM. This CDR3 contains 13 residues. CDR3 region: CASTGGFTDTQYF. The CDR3 DNA, read in part, is TGTGCCAGCACCGGGGGATTCACAGATACG.